This T cell receptor (beta chain) was sequenced during a study of technical replicates of blood from a handful of donors. TCRdb's table, derived via immunoSEQ multiplex PCR, lists solely in-frame clones and lacks some. The data hold 45,000 to 60,000 clones, with 90% to 95% observed a single time. The CDR3 is 16 amino acids. CDR1 and CDR2 (germline): SEHNR, FQNEAQ (reference sequence). V shed 5 bases, J shed 2 bases, and the junction held 7 bases outside the gene matches. The sample consisted of PBMCs. The clonotype comes from a human donor in good health. Some clones in this sample may be carry-over from other donors' samples. The rearrangement links TRBV7-9 to TRBJ2-7; 12 nucleotides agree with TRBD2. The CDR3 region is CASSVETSGSPYEQYF. Written as DNA, the CDR3 is TGTGCCAGCAGCGTCGAGACTAGCGGGAGTCCCTACGAGCAGTACTTC.